This T cell receptor beta chain was retrieved from a study of blood T cells in healthy people across ages. Whole-study findings and limits: Relative to aged donors, long-lived donors carried more naive CD4+ cells and displayed higher diversity.

It was with a sample-barcoded 5' primer and a J-beta primer mix that a second PCR of roughly 7 to 11 cycles was run. TCRdb ran MiXCR on the 5' RACE reads and lists one entry per CDR3 protein. The sample lists around 800,000 distinct CDR3 sequences; roughly 25% were seen once. With respect to this clonotype: Its antigen is still unknown.

Germline V gene data show CDR1 as SGHRS and CDR2 as YFSETQ. The CDR3 is 16 residues long. A further study also used this sample, focusing on T cells of mothers and their children.

Specimen: blood. The chain carries TRBV5-1 and TRBJ2-5, with TRBD1 matching 10 bases. The DNA end is a closer match to TRBJ2-1, so the J assignment may be wrong. This TCR came from a boy between 10 and 17 years old in good health. The CDR3 spells CASSLRRQGARDEQFF. Here the CDR3 DNA reads TGCGCCAGCAGCTTGCGGAGACAGGGGGCGAGGGATGAGCAGTTCTTC.